This T cell receptor beta chain was found in a study of blood T cell repertoires in COVID-19. Study context: COVID-19 samples from acute and convalescent phases originated in the United States, Italy and Spain.

CDR1 is LGHDT, CDR2 YNNKEL, per germline (reference sequence). V was cut by 4 bases and J by 4 bases, with 11 bases left in between. The CDR3 covers 14 residues. In the original workflow: Nucleated cell counts were estimated from reference gene primer amplification. Libraries were prepared by immunoSEQ multiplex PCR; TCRdb keeps only in-frame clonotypes and omits some of them. The DNA was the basis for D and trimming; V, J and clone size are from that table. The sample has 40,000 to 60,000 clones, about nine tenths seen once. What was sequenced was peripheral blood. This receptor was identified in a woman older than 75 with COVID-19, enrolled during active disease. This rearrangement joins TRBV3-1 (or the pseudogene TRBV3-2) to TRBJ1-3; D uncertain. CDR3 amino acids: CASSRSGGGNTIYF. The CDR3, as DNA: TGTGCCAGCAGCCGCTCGGGAGGGGGAAACACCATATATTTT.